A single sample gave rise to the 22 T cell receptor beta chains below, sequenced in a study of metastatic and nonmetastatic thyroid tumors. No treatment had been given to any patient before thyroid surgery. Using MiXCR, TCRdb reanalyzed the PCR reads. The sample includes tens of thousands of clones, about 3.8% of them seen just once. Sequencing was carried out using blood. Every receptor here comes from a female donor with papillary thyroid cancer or a benign thyroid nodule (not recorded which). Some clones in this sample may be carry-over from other donors' samples.

This clone was observed at least ten times. This sequence joins TRBV28 and TRBJ1-4; D call uncertain. The CDR3 sequence is 14 residues long. The V end lost 2 bases, the J end lost 6 bases, and 10 bases lay between the germline ends. CDR1 MDHEN and CDR2 SYDVKM come from the germline V gene. CDR3 sequence reads: CASSLSQYYEKLFF. CDR3 sequence (DNA): TGTGCCAGCAGTTTAAGTCAGTATTATGAAAAACTGTTTTTT.

Comments on this clone: A junction end diverges from the germline sequence, so it may reflect a read error. V usage is TRBV6-1 and J usage is TRBJ1-6; weak D call: TRBD1 (5 bases). Germline lookup yields CDR1 MNHNS and CDR2 SASEGT. This CDR3 has 14 residues. This chain's CDR3 is CAGSEVDGGSPLHF. CDR3 coding DNA: TGTGCCGGCAGTGAAGTAGACGGGGGATCACCCCTCCACTTT.

This clone has ten or more counts. The rearrangement links TRBV6-1 to TRBJ1-2; no clear D. Germline lookup yields CDR1 MNHNS and CDR2 SASEGT. V lost 5 bases, J lost 0 bases, and 7 bases lay in between. CDR3 length: 13 amino acids. The CDR3 is CASSLSTNYGYTF. The CDR3 nucleotides are TGTGCCAGCAGTCTCTCAACTAACTATGGCTACACCTTC.

This clone was counted many times. The chain links TRBV3-1 to TRBJ2-7; tentative D call: TRBD1 (6 bases). CDR1 and CDR2 (germline): LGHDT, YNNKEL (reference sequence). Trimming removed 0 bases from V and 6 bases from J, with 18 bases in between. This CDR3 has 16 residues. Here the CDR3 reads CASSQEGAGRGREQYF. CDR3 DNA sequence: TGTGCCAGCAGCCAAGAGGGGGCGGGCCGGGGCCGCGAGCAGTACTTC.

This clone showed up just a few times. The chain recombines TRBV27 with TRBJ1-1; D is ambiguous. The CDR3 covers 12 residues. The germline V gene encodes CDR1 MNHEY and CDR2 SMNVEV (reference sequence). Trimming stripped 3 bases from V and 6 bases from J, with 8 bases between. This CDR3 is CASSFTAAEAFF. CDR3 sequence (DNA): TGTGCCAGCAGTTTTACCGCGGCTGAAGCTTTCTTT.

This clone was seen repeatedly, ten times or more. The rearrangement links TRBV28 to TRBJ1-4; D is unclear. Germline loops: CDR1 MDHEN, CDR2 SYDVKM. The CDR3 is 13 residues long. V shed 2 bases and J shed 7 bases, with 8 bases lying between them. The CDR3 protein is CASSLIGFEKLFF. The CDR3 DNA follows: TGTGCCAGCAGTTTAATCGGATTTGAAAAACTGTTTTTT.

This clone occurred many times. J is TRBJ1-5 and V is TRBV18; 8 bases match TRBD1. The CDR3 runs to 14 residues. The V segment lost 6 bases and the J segment 9 bases; nucleotides outside the gene matches: 10. Germline CDR1 and CDR2: KGHSH and LQKENI. The CDR3: CASSLTGAGPPQHF. CDR3 sequence (DNA): TGTGCCAGCTCCCTGACAGGGGCCGGCCCGCCCCAGCATTTT.

This clone qualifies as medium-sized. The V and J genes are TRBV6-5 and TRBJ2-2; 11 bases fit TRBD2. The CDR3 spans 17 residues. Trimming at V came to 2 bases and at J to 5 bases, leaving 7 bases not matched to a gene. Germline V gives CDR1 MNHEY, CDR2 SVGAGI. CDR3 amino acids: CASSYGLAGGETGELFF. The DNA for the CDR3 is TGTGCCAGCAGTTACGGGCTAGCGGGAGGTGAGACCGGGGAGCTGTTTTTT.

Many counts were recorded for this clone. The V and J genes are TRBV5-8 and TRBJ2-7, with a tentative D call TRBD1 (6 bases). Trimming took 5 bases from V and 9 from J, leaving 21 bases between them. Germline CDR1 SGHTS, CDR2 YDEGEE. CDR3 length: 14 residues. The CDR3 reads CASSRRDTLRGQYF. CDR3 nucleotide sequence: TGTGCCAGCAGTCGCCGGGACACCTTACGAGGGCAGTACTTC.

Notes on this clone: No conserved phenylalanine or tryptophan is present at the end of the CDR3, so a read error is the likely explanation. The V and J genes are TRBV20-1 and TRBJ1-5; tentatively, D is TRBD1 (6 bases). V dropped 6 bases and J dropped 6 bases, with 15 bases sitting between them. Germline CDR1 reads DFQATT; CDR2 reads SNEGSKA (reference sequence). The length of the CDR3 is 13 residues. The CDR3 here is CSAPYRAGQPQHS. The CDR3, as DNA: TGCAGTGCGCCCTACAGGGCGGGTCAGCCCCAGCATTCT.

This clone was seen repeatedly, ten times or more. This rearrangement joins TRBV10-3 to TRBJ2-6; maybe TRBD1 (6 bases). Per the germline V gene, CDR1 is ENHRY and CDR2 is SYGVKD. The CDR3 is 18 amino acids. The germline V and J ends were trimmed by 2 bases and 2 bases, with 16 bases remaining between them. The CDR3 DNA reads TGTGCCATCAGTGAGATTACAGGGAGCAACACTGGGGCCAACGTCCTGACTTTC. Translating it yields CAISEITGSNTGANVLTF.

In its sample, this clone was seen many times. The rearrangement links TRBV19 to TRBJ2-5, with D uncertain. This CDR3 spans 12 amino acids. CDR1 and CDR2 (germline): LNHDA, SQIVND (reference sequence). With 5 bases removed from V and 5 bases from J, the gap between germline ends came to 9 bases. The CDR3 nucleotides read TGTGCCAGTAGTTCCGCGTCGGAGACCCAGTACTTC. Its protein is CASSSASETQYF.

This clone occurred many times. The same CDR3 also results from other DNA sequences found in this sample. The chain links TRBV20-1 to TRBJ2-1; 8 nucleotides line up with TRBD2. Germline V gives CDR1 DFQATT, CDR2 SNEGSKA (reference sequence). Losses at the gene ends were 3 bases for V and 8 bases for J; bases not matched to a gene: 21. CDR3 length: 18 residues. This CDR3 is CSASTRRTRDYGGDEQFF. The CDR3 coding sequence is TGCAGTGCTAGTACCCGAAGAACCCGGGACTACGGGGGGGATGAGCAGTTCTTC.

This rearrangement joins TRBV3-1 to TRBJ2-2; D is ambiguous. CDR1 and CDR2 from the germline V gene are LGHDT and YNNKEL (reference sequence). The CDR3 spans 13 residues. The V end lost 8 bases, the J end lost 2 bases, and 9 bases lay between the germline ends. The CDR3: CASDRGNTGELFF. The CDR3 DNA reads TGTGCCAGCGACCGAGGAAACACCGGGGAGCTGTTTTTT.

The J gene is TRBJ1-1, the V gene TRBV7-4, with 8 nucleotides matching TRBD1. The V segment lost 6 bases and the J segment 0 bases; nucleotides outside the gene matches: 12. The CDR3 covers 17 residues. Germline V gene sequence: CDR1 SGHVT, CDR2 SQSDAQ. The CDR3 here is CASSPQGARGMNTEAFF. The DNA for the CDR3 is TGTGCCAGCAGTCCGCAGGGGGCTCGGGGGATGAACACTGAAGCTTTCTTT.

In the case of this clone: A junction boundary mismatches the germline segment, possibly from a read error. The CDR3 DNA sequence: TGTGCCAGCTCACCAACCACTCAACCAGGGACAGGGAGCTCCTATAATTCACCCCTCAACTTT. It encodes CASSPTTQPGTGSSYNSPLNF. The chain is built from TRBV18 and TRBJ1-6; TRBD1 agrees at 9 bases. The CDR3 is 21 amino acids. Germline V gene sequence: CDR1 KGHSH, CDR2 LQKENI.

In its sample, this clone was seen many times. This chain's CDR3 is CASSGRDRAAGANVLTF. CDR3 DNA sequence: TGTGCCAGCAGCGGCCGGGACAGGGCGGCTGGGGCCAACGTCCTGACTTTC. The chain is built from TRBV9 and TRBJ2-6; TRBD1 aligns across 9 bases. In germline, CDR1 is SGDLS, CDR2 YYNGEE. The CDR3 extends over 17 amino acids. V was pared by 3 bases and J by 2 bases, with 6 bases of the junction left unmatched.

This clone was found many times. The genes are TRBV5-1 and TRBJ1-6; no firm D call. V shed 0 bases and J shed 10 bases, with 11 bases lying between them. Germline V gene sequence: CDR1 SGHRS, CDR2 YFSETQ. This CDR3 is 14 amino acids long. This CDR3 reads CASSLGGNVSPLHF. CDR3 DNA sequence: TGCGCCAGCAGCTTGGGGGGTAACGTGTCACCCCTCCACTTT.

This clone was observed a few times. This rearrangement joins TRBV5-1 to TRBJ1-2; D remains unclear. Germline-derived CDR1 and CDR2 are SGHRS and YFSETQ. V was shortened by 2 bases and J by 0 bases, with 5 bases between the two germline ends. The CDR3 length is 13 residues. The DNA of the CDR3 is TGCGCCAGCAGCTTTGGCTCTAACTATGGCTACACCTTC. This gives the protein CASSFGSNYGYTF. Complete variable domain (other parts from reference TRBV5-1 and TRBJ1-2): KAGVTQTPRYLIKTRGQQVTLSCSPISGHRSVSWYQQTPGQGLQFLFEYFSETQRNKGNFPGRFSGRQFSNSRSEMNVSTLELGDSALYLCASSFGSNYGYTFGSGTRLTVV.

Ten or more counts support this clone. The rearrangement uses TRBV18 and TRBJ2-7; maybe TRBD1 (6 bases). Germline V gene data show CDR1 as KGHSH and CDR2 as LQKENI. The V end was cut by 3 bases, the J end by 2 bases, with 11 bases between. The CDR3 is 14 residues long. The CDR3 DNA follows: TGTGCCAGCTCACCGCAGGGGACCCCCTACGAGCAGTACTTC. Encoded protein: CASSPQGTPYEQYF. Complete variable domain (other parts from reference TRBV18 and TRBJ2-7): NAGVMQNPRHLVRRRGQEARLRCSPMKGHSHVYWYRQLPEEGLKFMVYLQKENIIDESGMPKERFSAEFPKEGPSILRIQQVVRGDSAAYFCASSPQGTPYEQYFGPGTRLTVT.

The V and J genes are TRBV20-1 and TRBJ2-3, with 8 bases that match TRBD2. The germline V gene encodes CDR1 DFQATT and CDR2 SNEGSKA (reference sequence). CDR3 length equals 14 residues. With 3 bases clipped from V and 6 bases from J, the junction kept 8 bases outside the gene matches. The CDR3 loop is CSAREHSGMDTQYF. CDR3 bases: TGCAGTGCTAGGGAACATAGCGGGATGGATACGCAGTATTTT.

This clone has just a few counts. This chain joins TRBV27 and TRBJ2-7; 9 bases agree with TRBD1. There are 16 residues in the CDR3. V lost 0 bases to trimming and J lost 6 bases; unmatched junction nucleotides: 9. The germline V gene has CDR1 MNHEY and CDR2 SMNVEV (reference sequence). CDR3 sequence reads: CASSLSSRDRASEQYF. The CDR3 nucleotides are TGTGCCAGCAGTTTATCGAGTCGGGACAGGGCCAGCGAGCAGTACTTC.